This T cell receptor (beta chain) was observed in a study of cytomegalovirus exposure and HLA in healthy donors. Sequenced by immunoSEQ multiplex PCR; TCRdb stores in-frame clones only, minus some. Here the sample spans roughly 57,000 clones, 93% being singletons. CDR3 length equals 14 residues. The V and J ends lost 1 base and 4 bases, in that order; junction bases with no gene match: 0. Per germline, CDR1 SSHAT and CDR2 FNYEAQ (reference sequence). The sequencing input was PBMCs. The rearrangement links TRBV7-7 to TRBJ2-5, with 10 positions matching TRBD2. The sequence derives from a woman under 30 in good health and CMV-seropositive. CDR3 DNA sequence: TGTGCCAGCAGCTTAGGGACTAGCGGAGAGACCCAGTACTTC. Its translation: CASSLGTSGETQYF.